A selection of T cell receptor beta chains follows, all from one sample in a study of blood T cell repertoires in COVID-19. The assay was immunoSEQ multiplex PCR, and TCRdb's table has in-frame clones only and misses some. Seen here are about 260,000 clones, around nine tenths observed once, and the top ten hold roughly 5%. The source material was peripheral blood. The origin of the receptors is a woman aged 55-70 years with COVID-19, enrolled during active disease. CDR3s include the opening cysteine and the closing phenylalanine or tryptophan. Each record gives: CDR3 DNA, CDR3 protein, V gene, J gene, clone size, D gene. The D gene is left open where the match is weak. Clone sizes are given selectively: once, few, many, or a class where the clone is expanded.

CDR3nt: TGTGCCAGCTCACCAAAACAGAACTATGGCTACACCTTC
CDR3aa: CASSPKQNYGYTF
v_gene: TRBV18
j_gene: TRBJ1-2
abundance: NA
d_gene: NA

CDR3nt: TGTGCCTGCGCCGGGAGCGAACTAGATACGCAGTATTTT
CDR3aa: CACAGSELDTQYF
v_gene: TRBV30
j_gene: TRBJ2-3
abundance: NA
d_gene: NA

CDR3nt: TGTGCCAGCAGTGAGGTGGGACAGGGGGCGAATGAGCAGTTCTTC
CDR3aa: CASSEVGQGANEQFF
v_gene: TRBV6-4
j_gene: TRBJ2-1
abundance: NA
d_gene: TRBD1

CDR3nt: TGTGCCTGGAGGGGGGGTGCGGGGACCTTTTCCTACGAGCAGTACTTC
CDR3aa: CAWRGGAGTFSYEQYF
v_gene: TRBV30
j_gene: TRBJ2-7
abundance: few
d_gene: NA

CDR3nt: TGTGCCAGCAGTCCCCCACGGGGAACTAATGAAAAACTGTTTTTT
CDR3aa: CASSPPRGTNEKLFF
v_gene: TRBV28
j_gene: TRBJ1-4
abundance: NA
d_gene: NA

CDR3nt: TGTGCCAGCAGTTTTCAGGGAGCGGGTCAGCCCCAGCATTTT
CDR3aa: CASSFQGAGQPQHF
v_gene: TRBV27
j_gene: TRBJ1-5
abundance: NA
d_gene: NA

CDR3nt: TGTGCCAGCAGCCACAGCGGACAGCCCTACGAGCAGTACTTC
CDR3aa: CASSHSGQPYEQYF
v_gene: TRBV5-4
j_gene: TRBJ2-7
abundance: NA
d_gene: NA

CDR3nt: TGTGCCTGGAGTGCTGACAGCCCGGACTATAATTCACCCCTCCACTTT
CDR3aa: CAWSADSPDYNSPLHF
v_gene: TRBV30
j_gene: TRBJ1-6
abundance: NA
d_gene: NA

CDR3nt: TGCGCCAGCGCACCGGGACTAGAGTGGGATGAGCAGTTCTTC
CDR3aa: CASAPGLEWDEQFF
v_gene: TRBV5-1
j_gene: TRBJ2-1
abundance: NA
d_gene: TRBD2

CDR3nt: TGTGCCAGCAGTTCCCGACAGGGTAACTATGGCTACACCTTC
CDR3aa: CASSSRQGNYGYTF
v_gene: TRBV27
j_gene: TRBJ1-2
abundance: NA
d_gene: TRBD1

CDR3nt: TGCGCCAGCAGCTTGGCTGGCAGACGGGGCACCGGGGAGCTGTTTTTT
CDR3aa: CASSLAGRRGTGELFF
v_gene: TRBV5-1
j_gene: TRBJ2-2
abundance: NA
d_gene: NA

CDR3nt: TGTGCCAGCAGCAACTCAGGGGAATCCTCTGGAAACACCATATATTTT
CDR3aa: CASSNSGESSGNTIYF
v_gene: TRBV21-1
j_gene: TRBJ1-3
abundance: NA
d_gene: NA

CDR3nt: TGTGCCAGCAGCTTAATAGCTAGCGGGAGGGCCTACCATGAGCAGTTCTTC
CDR3aa: CASSLIASGRAYHEQFF
v_gene: TRBV7-8
j_gene: TRBJ2-1
abundance: NA
d_gene: TRBD2

CDR3nt: TGTGCCAGCAGACGGACTAGCGGCCCCGGGGATACGCAGTATTTT
CDR3aa: CASRRTSGPGDTQYF
v_gene: TRBV5-4
j_gene: TRBJ2-3
abundance: NA
d_gene: TRBD2

CDR3nt: TGTGCCAGCAGCCAATATACCGGGCAGCCCCAGCATTTT
CDR3aa: CASSQYTGQPQHF
v_gene: TRBV14
j_gene: TRBJ1-5
abundance: NA
d_gene: NA

CDR3nt: TGTGCCAGCAGCGTAGGAGGGGGCCGACATGCTAATGAAAAACTGTTTTTT
CDR3aa: CASSVGGGRHANEKLFF
v_gene: TRBV9
j_gene: TRBJ1-4
abundance: NA
d_gene: TRBD1

CDR3nt: TGTGCCAGCAGCTTCGGGTGGTCTGGGGCCAACGTCCTGACTTTC
CDR3aa: CASSFGWSGANVLTF
v_gene: TRBV9
j_gene: TRBJ2-6
abundance: NA
d_gene: NA

CDR3nt: TGTGCCAGCAGCCCACCGGGACTAGCAGCTTACAATGAGCAGTTCTTC
CDR3aa: CASSPPGLAAYNEQFF
v_gene: TRBV27
j_gene: TRBJ2-1
abundance: few
d_gene: TRBD2

CDR3nt: TGTGCCAGCAGCTTAGGGACAGGAAGGCGCCATGGCTACACCTTC
CDR3aa: CASSLGTGRRHGYTF
v_gene: TRBV11-3
j_gene: TRBJ1-2
abundance: NA
d_gene: TRBD1

CDR3nt: TGTGCCAGCAGTCTCGCCGGGGGCTACGAGCAGTACTTC
CDR3aa: CASSLAGGYEQYF
v_gene: TRBV28
j_gene: TRBJ2-7
abundance: once
d_gene: NA

CDR3nt: TGCGCCAGCAGCCAAACCGGGACAGGGGCCTACGAGCAGTACTTC
CDR3aa: CASSQTGTGAYEQYF
v_gene: TRBV4-1
j_gene: TRBJ2-7
abundance: NA
d_gene: TRBD1

CDR3nt: TGCAGCGTTGTTGCGGGGAGCTCCTACGAGCAGTACTTC
CDR3aa: CSVVAGSSYEQYF
v_gene: TRBV29-1
j_gene: TRBJ2-7
abundance: NA
d_gene: NA

CDR3nt: TGTGCCAGCAGGGACGGACAGGGGCCCGGGGAGCTGTTTTTT
CDR3aa: CASRDGQGPGELFF
v_gene: TRBV27
j_gene: TRBJ2-2
abundance: NA
d_gene: TRBD1

CDR3nt: TGTGCCAGCAGCCAACTCCGGGCACTAGCGGGAAGGTACTTC
CDR3aa: CASSQLRALAGRYF
v_gene: TRBV6-2/TRBV6-3
j_gene: TRBJ2-5
abundance: NA
d_gene: TRBD2

CDR3nt: TGCGCCAGCAGCTTGGCGAGCGGGGGATTCGACGAGCAGTACTTC
CDR3aa: CASSLASGGFDEQYF
v_gene: TRBV5-1
j_gene: TRBJ2-7
abundance: NA
d_gene: TRBD2

CDR3nt: TGTGCCATCAGTGAGTCGCGTACTATCTCCTACGAGCAGTACTTC
CDR3aa: CAISESRTISYEQYF
v_gene: TRBV10-3
j_gene: TRBJ2-7
abundance: NA
d_gene: NA

CDR3nt: TGTGCCAGCAGCATAACAGGTAGCCCCTTCACAGATACGCAGTATTTT
CDR3aa: CASSITGSPFTDTQYF
v_gene: TRBV9
j_gene: TRBJ2-3
abundance: NA
d_gene: NA

CDR3nt: TGTGCCAGTAGTATCGTCGGCGGAGATGAAAAACTGTTTTTT
CDR3aa: CASSIVGGDEKLFF
v_gene: TRBV19
j_gene: TRBJ1-4
abundance: NA
d_gene: NA

CDR3nt: TGTGCCAGCAGGGGCAGAAGCACCTATGGCTACACCTTC
CDR3aa: CASRGRSTYGYTF
v_gene: TRBV28
j_gene: TRBJ1-2
abundance: NA
d_gene: NA

CDR3nt: TGCGCCAGCAGCCCACGGCTCGGGGGAGGAAATGAAAAACTGTTTTTT
CDR3aa: CASSPRLGGGNEKLFF
v_gene: TRBV5-1
j_gene: TRBJ1-4
abundance: NA
d_gene: NA

CDR3nt: TGTGCCAGCAGCCAAGAAAATCGCGGTGGGGACAGGGGGAGCAATCAGCCCCAGCATTTT
CDR3aa: CASSQENRGGDRGSNQPQHF
v_gene: TRBV4-2
j_gene: TRBJ1-5
abundance: NA
d_gene: TRBD1

CDR3nt: TGCGCCAGCAGCCCCGGACTAGAGTTCGGAAATGAGCAGTTCTTC
CDR3aa: CASSPGLEFGNEQFF
v_gene: TRBV5-1
j_gene: TRBJ2-1
abundance: NA
d_gene: TRBD2

CDR3nt: TGCGCCAGCAGCTCCTTTTCAGGGGTCACTAACTATGGCTACACCTTC
CDR3aa: CASSSFSGVTNYGYTF
v_gene: TRBV5-1
j_gene: TRBJ1-2
abundance: NA
d_gene: NA

CDR3nt: TGTGCCAGCAGTTCCCAGATAGCTCGACAAGAGACCCAGTACTTC
CDR3aa: CASSSQIARQETQYF
v_gene: TRBV5-4
j_gene: TRBJ2-5
abundance: once
d_gene: NA

CDR3nt: TGTGCCAGCAGCATCCCATCTGGGAGGGACGGTAAAAATGCAACTAATGAAAAACTGTTTTTT
CDR3aa: CASSIPSGRDGKNATNEKLFF
v_gene: TRBV9
j_gene: TRBJ1-4
abundance: NA
d_gene: NA

CDR3nt: TGTGCCAGCATAGACTCGGGACAGTATAATTCACCCCTCCACTTT
CDR3aa: CASIDSGQYNSPLHF
v_gene: TRBV3-1/TRBV3-2
j_gene: TRBJ1-6
abundance: NA
d_gene: TRBD1

CDR3nt: TGTGCCAGCAGCAGGAACGGACAGGACCAAGAGACCCAGTACTTC
CDR3aa: CASSRNGQDQETQYF
v_gene: TRBV7-6
j_gene: TRBJ2-5
abundance: NA
d_gene: TRBD1

CDR3nt: TGTGCCAGCAGCCAAGAGGGCCTATATGAAGCTTTCTTT
CDR3aa: CASSQEGLYEAFF
v_gene: TRBV4-2
j_gene: TRBJ1-1
abundance: NA
d_gene: NA

CDR3nt: TGTGCCATCAGCGAAGTAACTAGCGGTACCTACGAGCAGTACTTC
CDR3aa: CAISEVTSGTYEQYF
v_gene: TRBV10-3
j_gene: TRBJ2-7
abundance: NA
d_gene: TRBD2

CDR3nt: TGTGCCAGCAGCCAAGATCCGGGTGAGGGCTACAATGAGCAGTTCTTC
CDR3aa: CASSQDPGEGYNEQFF
v_gene: TRBV4-2
j_gene: TRBJ2-1
abundance: NA
d_gene: NA

CDR3nt: TGTGCCAGCAGCCCCCAGGGACTGAGGACCTATGGCTACACCTTC
CDR3aa: CASSPQGLRTYGYTF
v_gene: TRBV7-2
j_gene: TRBJ1-2
abundance: NA
d_gene: NA

CDR3nt: TGTGCCAGCAGCAAATTGAGCGGAGCAACCACAGATACGCAGTATTTT
CDR3aa: CASSKLSGATTDTQYF
v_gene: TRBV9
j_gene: TRBJ2-3
abundance: NA
d_gene: NA

CDR3nt: TGCAGCGTCTACAGGGTGAACACTGAAGCTTTCTTT
CDR3aa: CSVYRVNTEAFF
v_gene: TRBV29-1
j_gene: TRBJ1-1
abundance: once
d_gene: NA

CDR3nt: TGTGCCAGCAGTTCCCGTCGGGGGTTATTGGATGAGCAGTTCTTC
CDR3aa: CASSSRRGLLDEQFF
v_gene: TRBV27
j_gene: TRBJ2-1
abundance: NA
d_gene: NA

CDR3nt: TGCAGCGTCGAGGACAGATCGAGCTCCTACGAGCAGTACTTC
CDR3aa: CSVEDRSSSYEQYF
v_gene: TRBV29-1
j_gene: TRBJ2-7
abundance: NA
d_gene: NA

CDR3nt: TGCGCCAGCAGCTTGTTGGGCGACAGGCCGAACACCGGGGAGCTGTTTTTT
CDR3aa: CASSLLGDRPNTGELFF
v_gene: TRBV5-1
j_gene: TRBJ2-2
abundance: NA
d_gene: NA

CDR3nt: TGTGCCAGCAGCCAGGGGACAGGGCCGGGATCACCCCTCCACTTT
CDR3aa: CASSQGTGPGSPLHF
v_gene: TRBV3-1/TRBV3-2
j_gene: TRBJ1-6
abundance: few
d_gene: TRBD1

CDR3nt: TGCGCCAGCAGCCGCGGGAGCTCCTACGAGCAGTACTTC
CDR3aa: CASSRGSSYEQYF
v_gene: TRBV4-3
j_gene: TRBJ2-7
abundance: NA
d_gene: TRBD2

CDR3nt: TGCAGTGGCTACTACAATGAGCAGTTCTTC
CDR3aa: CSGYYNEQFF
v_gene: TRBV20-1
j_gene: TRBJ2-1
abundance: once
d_gene: NA

CDR3nt: TGTGCCAGCAGTGAAGTAGGACAGGGAGTAGGAGGCTACACCTTC
CDR3aa: CASSEVGQGVGGYTF
v_gene: TRBV2
j_gene: TRBJ1-2
abundance: NA
d_gene: TRBD1

CDR3nt: TGTGCCAGCAGGTCATCCCCCGGGTGGACTGAAGCTTTCTTT
CDR3aa: CASRSSPGWTEAFF
v_gene: TRBV28
j_gene: TRBJ1-1
abundance: once
d_gene: NA

CDR3nt: TGTGCCAGCACCCTCGGGTCCTACAATGAGCAGTTCTTC
CDR3aa: CASTLGSYNEQFF
v_gene: TRBV7-9
j_gene: TRBJ2-1
abundance: NA
d_gene: NA

CDR3nt: TGCGCCAGCTCCCTGGCAGGGTCGACTGAAGCTTTCTTT
CDR3aa: CASSLAGSTEAFF
v_gene: TRBV10-1
j_gene: TRBJ1-1
abundance: NA
d_gene: NA

CDR3nt: TGTGCCAGCAGAAGCGGGAACTCCTACAATGAGCAGTTCTTC
CDR3aa: CASRSGNSYNEQFF
v_gene: TRBV13
j_gene: TRBJ2-1
abundance: NA
d_gene: TRBD2

CDR3nt: TGCGCCAGCAGGGGGACAGGGAACAATGAGCAGTTCTTC
CDR3aa: CASRGTGNNEQFF
v_gene: TRBV10-2
j_gene: TRBJ2-1
abundance: NA
d_gene: TRBD1